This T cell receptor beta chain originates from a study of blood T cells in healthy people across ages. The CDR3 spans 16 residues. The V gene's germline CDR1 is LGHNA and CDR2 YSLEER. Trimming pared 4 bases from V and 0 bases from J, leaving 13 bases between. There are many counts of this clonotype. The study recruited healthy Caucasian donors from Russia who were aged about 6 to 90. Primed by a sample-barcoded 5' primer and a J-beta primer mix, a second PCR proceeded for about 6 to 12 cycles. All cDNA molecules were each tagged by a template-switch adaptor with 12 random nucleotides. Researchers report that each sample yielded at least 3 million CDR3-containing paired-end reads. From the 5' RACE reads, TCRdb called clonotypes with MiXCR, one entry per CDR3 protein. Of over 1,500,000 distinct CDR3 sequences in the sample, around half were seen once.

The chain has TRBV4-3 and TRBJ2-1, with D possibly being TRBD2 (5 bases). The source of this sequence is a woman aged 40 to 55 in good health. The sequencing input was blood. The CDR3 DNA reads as TGCGCCAGCAGCCGGACTGGCGGCGCCTCCTACAATGAGCAGTTCTTC. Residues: CASSRTGGASYNEQFF.